This section outlines one TCR beta chain sequence together with its context. This sample was included in a study of blood T cell repertoires in COVID-19. On the study more broadly: From the United States, Italy and Spain came samples of acute and convalescent COVID-19. T cells, B-cell-depleted T cells, or PBMCs supplied cDNA or gDNA.

Germline CDR1 DFQATT, CDR2 SNEGSKA (reference sequence). Trimming pared 3 bases from V and 3 bases from J, leaving 12 bases between. There are 13 residues in the CDR3. Clones were read by immunoSEQ multiplex PCR, and TCRdb kept only the in-frame ones, dropping some. The data contain about 120,000 clones, just over 90% of them singletons. The rearrangement links TRBV20-1 to TRBJ2-7; no definite D call. The clonotype comes from a human donor with active COVID-19. The donor label of this sample is uncertain. The material sequenced was peripheral blood. CDR3 sequence reads: CSASPVVYYEQYF. CDR3 DNA sequence: TGCAGTGCTAGTCCGGTCGTCTACTACGAGCAGTACTTC.